This T cell receptor (beta chain) was documented in a study of shared clonotypes between healthy human individuals. Study-level background: Those who served as donors were a couple of women and three men between the ages of 18 and 49. The study used three CD4 naive, three CD4 memory, two CD8 naive and one CD8 memory plate per donor. Study-wide results and caveats: The sampled material consisted only of blood, and tissue repertoires are likely to differ. Compared with memory subsets, naive subsets generally had larger estimated richness.

This clone has a handful of counts. What it binds is not known. The protocol was immunoSEQ multiplex PCR, while the TCRdb copy is restricted to in-frame clones and leaves out a portion. The sample shows 900,000 to 1,200,000 clones, about 84% of them seen only once. Sequencing input: memory CD4+ T cells from PBMCs. As for subset: CD45RA-negative fraction. This sequence originates from a man younger than 30 in good health. Some clones in this sample may be carry-over from other donors' samples.

CDR3 bases: TGTGCCAGCAGATTACCTCCCTATGGCTACACCTTC. This codes for CASRLPPYGYTF. The V call is TRBV28, the J call TRBJ1-2; D not resolved. The germline V and J ends were trimmed by 6 bases and 4 bases, with 9 bases remaining between them. Germline V CDR1 and CDR2: MDHEN, SYDVKM. The CDR3 loop spans 12 amino acids.